Listed here are 26 T cell receptor beta chains from one sample, sequenced in a study of blood T cell repertoires in COVID-19 (TCRdb year 2020). The library was generated by the immunoSEQ multiplex PCR assay. TCRdb obtained this table from immuneACCESS and retained in-frame rearrangements with V and J assigned. These tables miss some clones; where compared with another copy, unresolved V genes account for less than half of the shortfall, and the remainder is unexplained. The sample has around 58,000 clones on record, about 89% of them singletons. The ten largest account for 7% to 8% of the sample. The sequencing sample was made of peripheral blood. Receptors were obtained from a woman aged 60-75 years with active or convalescent COVID-19.

This chain joins TRBV7-9 and TRBJ2-3; no firm D call. Looked up from germline, CDR1 is SEHNR and CDR2 is FQNEAQ (reference sequence). This CDR3 is 14 amino acids long. Trimming left V 1 base short and J 2 bases short, with 7 bases between. CDR3 in DNA: TGTGCCAGCAGCTTAGGCAGCGCCACAGATACGCAGTATTTT. Translating it yields CASSLGSATDTQYF. Variable domain in full (rest from reference TRBV7-9 and TRBJ2-3): DTGVSQNPRHKITKRGQNVTFRCDPISEHNRLYWYRQTLGQGPEFLTYFQNEAQLEKSRLLSDRFSAERPKGSFSTLEIQRTEQGDSAMYLCASSLGSATDTQYFGPGTRLTVL.

The chain joins TRBV19 to TRBJ1-5, with unresolved D. The germline gives CDR1 LNHDA, CDR2 SQIVND (reference sequence). The CDR3 runs 16 residues. Between the trimmed V and J ends, which lost 4 bases and 4 bases, there was a span of 17 bases. The CDR3 loop is CASSTLLGGWNQPQHF. Written as DNA, the CDR3 is TGTGCCAGTAGTACTCTGTTAGGAGGATGGAATCAGCCCCAGCATTTT.

CDR3 residues: CASSQPGGPNGETQYF. DNA of the CDR3: TGCGCCAGCAGCCAACCGGGGGGACCCAATGGGGAGACCCAGTACTTC. The V call is TRBV4-1, the J call TRBJ2-5; TRBD2 matches at 7 bases. The CDR3 length is 16 residues. Germline V CDR1 and CDR2: MGHRA, YSYEKL. The V segment lost 2 bases and the J segment 5 bases; nucleotides outside the gene matches: 11.

This rearrangement joins TRBV28 to TRBJ1-3; D is unclear. Per germline, CDR1 MDHEN and CDR2 SYDVKM. The CDR3 has 11 amino acids. Deletions cut 8 bases from V and 4 bases from J, with 6 bases between. The CDR3 DNA sequence: TGTGCCAGCTTCTTCGGAAACACCATATATTTT. It codes for CASFFGNTIYF.

The chain recombines TRBV28 with TRBJ2-2; possibly TRBD1 for D (6 bases). V was clipped by 4 bases and J by 1 base, with 10 bases between them. Germline values: CDR1 MDHEN, CDR2 SYDVKM. The CDR3 spans 15 residues. The DNA for the CDR3 is TGTGCCAGCAGTTCCCCGGGACAGAACACCGGGGAGCTGTTTTTT. Translation gives CASSSPGQNTGELFF. Using reference TRBV28 and TRBJ2-2 for the parts outside the CDR3, the full variable domain is DVKVTQSSRYLVKRTGEKVFLECVQDMDHENMFWYRQDPGLGLRLIYFSYDVKMKEKGDIPEGYSVSREKKERFSLILESASTNQTSMYLCASSSPGQNTGELFFGEGSRLTVL.

This clone showed up just once. V usage is TRBV6-6 and J usage is TRBJ1-2; 7 bases match TRBD1. There are 14 residues in the CDR3. V dropped 6 bases and J dropped 8; count of bases not matched to a gene: 12. CDR1 and CDR2 (germline): MNHNY, SVGAGI (reference sequence). The CDR3 nucleotides are TGTGCCAGCAGGACAGGGTCCCTTATGCCCGGCTACACCTTC. This sequence encodes CASRTGSLMPGYTF.

The chain links TRBV15 to TRBJ2-5; unclear D gene. The germline V gene encodes CDR1 LNHNV and CDR2 YYDKDF (reference sequence). This CDR3 has 14 residues. Trimming took 0 bases from V and 5 from J, leaving 10 bases between them. The chain's CDR3 is CATSREQKAETQYF. The CDR3 DNA follows: TGTGCCACCAGCAGAGAACAGAAGGCGGAGACCCAGTACTTC.

The chain is built from TRBV28 and TRBJ1-5; D gene ambiguous. Germline CDR1 MDHEN, CDR2 SYDVKM. The CDR3 runs 14 residues. Trimming pared 2 bases from V and 2 bases from J, leaving 7 bases between. CDR3 DNA: TGTGCCAGCAGTTTAACTTATGGCAATCAGCCCCAGCATTTT. It codes for CASSLTYGNQPQHF.

The J gene is TRBJ2-7, the V gene TRBV14; no reliable D call. The CDR3 runs 15 residues. Germline-derived CDR1 and CDR2 are SGHDN and FVKESK. Trimming removed 4 bases from V and 3 bases from J, with 16 bases in between. For the CDR3, the DNA is TGTGCCAGCAGCCCCGAAAGAGAGGCAAGCTACGAGCAGTACTTC. Its translation is CASSPEREASYEQYF.

V is TRBV9 and J is TRBJ2-1; maybe TRBD1 (6 bases). Germline V gene lookup returns CDR1 SGDLS and CDR2 YYNGEE. V was shortened by 4 bases and J by 7 bases, with 12 bases between the two germline ends. The CDR3 has 13 amino acids. The CDR3 DNA follows: TGTGCCAGCAGCTCCCACACAGGGAATGAGCAGTTCTTC. Its translation: CASSSHTGNEQFF.

This clone came up once. The chain recombines TRBV6-2 or TRBV6-3 with TRBJ1-5; D is perhaps TRBD1 (6 bases). Germline CDR1 reads MNHEY; CDR2 reads SVGEGT. V gave up 5 bases and J gave up 7 bases, with 18 bases separating them. The CDR3 is made up of 15 amino acids. CDR3 residues: CASSDQGRQIQPQHF. CDR3 nucleotides: TGTGCCAGCAGTGACCAGGGGCGACAGATCCAGCCCCAGCATTTT.

This CDR3 reads CASRKTGTLYEQYF. The CDR3 bases are TGTGCCAGCAGGAAAACCGGGACACTTTACGAGCAGTACTTC. The rearrangement links TRBV28 to TRBJ2-7, with D perhaps matching TRBD1 (6 bases). Trimming stripped 6 bases from V and 4 bases from J, with 16 bases between. Germline CDR1 is MDHEN and CDR2 is SYDVKM. The CDR3 spans 14 residues.

V usage is TRBV7-2 and J usage is TRBJ1-4, with 8 bases that match TRBD1. The CDR3 consists of 14 residues. With V trimmed by 4 bases and J by 10 bases, 8 bases remained unmatched. Germline lookup yields CDR1 SGHTA and CDR2 FQGNSA. The CDR3 sequence is CASSSGQGPRKLFF. The CDR3 DNA reads TGTGCCAGCAGCTCTGGACAGGGACCAAGAAAACTGTTTTTT.

The chain joins TRBV7-9 to TRBJ1-1; 7 bases map to TRBD1. Trimming took 7 bases from V and 10 from J; bases not matched to a gene: 15. The CDR3 extends over 14 amino acids. Germline V gene lookup returns CDR1 SEHNR and CDR2 FQNEAQ (reference sequence). CDR3 residues: CASIPEAGGMGAFF. CDR3 nucleotide sequence: TGTGCCAGCATCCCGGAGGCAGGGGGTATGGGAGCTTTCTTT.

The J gene is TRBJ2-3, the V gene TRBV28; D is possibly TRBD1 (5 bases). The CDR3 runs to 15 residues. V was pared by 4 bases and J by 2 bases, with 13 bases between. Germline loops: CDR1 MDHEN, CDR2 SYDVKM. The CDR3 spells CASSSADSLTDTQYF. In DNA, the CDR3 is TGTGCCAGCAGTTCTGCAGACAGCCTCACAGATACGCAGTATTTT.

The gene calls are TRBV4-1 and TRBJ2-1, with TRBD1 identical over 10 bases. V was pared by 3 bases and J by 3 bases, with 8 bases of the junction left unmatched. Germline V gives CDR1 MGHRA, CDR2 YSYEKL. This CDR3 has 17 amino acids. CDR3 DNA: TGCGCCAGCAGCCAGAGACAGGGGGCTAGTAACTACAATGAGCAGTTCTTC. It codes for CASSQRQGASNYNEQFF.

This sequence joins TRBV27 and TRBJ2-5, with TRBD2 identical over 8 bases. CDR3 length equals 15 residues. Germline lookup yields CDR1 MNHEY and CDR2 SMNVEV (reference sequence). Trimming cost V 2 bases and J 5 bases; bases outside gene matches: 7. The CDR3, as DNA: TGTGCCAGCAGTTTAGCGGGGGGTTACGGGGAGACCCAGTACTTC. Translated, it gives CASSLAGGYGETQYF.

The chain carries TRBV10-2 and TRBJ1-2; D unclear. This CDR3 has 13 amino acids. V lost 3 bases and J lost 4, with 9 bases in between. Germline CDR1 reads WSHSY; CDR2 reads SAAADI. CDR3 protein: CASSEQDSYGYTF. DNA of the CDR3: TGCGCCAGCAGTGAACAAGATTCCTATGGCTACACCTTC.

V and J are TRBV7-2 and TRBJ1-5; no clear D gene. CDR1 SGHTA and CDR2 FQGNSA come from the germline V gene. The CDR3 extends over 16 amino acids. V lost 3 bases and J 0 bases, leaving 12 bases between the germline ends. The CDR3 reads CASSFGSRYSNQPQHF. Here the CDR3 DNA reads TGTGCCAGCAGCTTTGGGTCGCGGTATAGCAATCAGCCCCAGCATTTT.

V is TRBV19 and J is TRBJ1-5; D is perhaps TRBD1 (6 bases). Germline V gene sequence: CDR1 LNHDA, CDR2 SQIVND (reference sequence). The CDR3 is 17 amino acids. Trimming removed 6 bases from V and 7 bases from J, with 25 bases in between. The chain's CDR3 is CASRARTKPTGQQPQHF. Here the CDR3 DNA reads TGTGCCAGTAGGGCCAGGACAAAACCTACAGGGCAACAGCCCCAGCATTTT.

This chain connects TRBV28 to TRBJ2-7; 10 bases are shared with TRBD1. The junction had 14 bases not matched to a gene; V was cut back by 3 bases and J by 3 bases. Germline V gene sequence: CDR1 MDHEN, CDR2 SYDVKM. The CDR3 is 18 residues long. The CDR3 nucleotides are TGTGCCAGCAGTTTTCAGATAACCGGGACAGGGGATTTCTACGAGCAGTACTTC. It codes for CASSFQITGTGDFYEQYF.

The table lists this clone with a few counts. The chain recombines TRBV5-1 with TRBJ2-3; 8 positions agree with TRBD2. Germline loops: CDR1 SGHRS, CDR2 YFSETQ. The CDR3 is made up of 17 amino acids. The V gene end was trimmed by 2 bases and the J gene end by 4 bases; junction bases not matched to a gene: 12. CDR3 nucleotides: TGCGCCAGCAGCTTTGGTTTAAGCGGGGGTGGTGCAGATACGCAGTATTTT. This gives the protein CASSFGLSGGGADTQYF.

The CDR3 DNA reads TGCGCCAGCAGCTTGGCCCCAGGGGGTCGGGAAAAACTGTTTTTT. Its translation: CASSLAPGGREKLFF. V and J are TRBV5-1 and TRBJ1-4; TRBD1 matches at 7 bases. The CDR3 consists of 15 residues. CDR1 and CDR2 (germline): SGHRS, YFSETQ. Germline trimming cut 0 bases from V and 8 bases from J; bases unmatched to any gene: 7.

The chain recombines TRBV7-2 with TRBJ2-7, with 15 positions matching TRBD2. Germline V gene data show CDR1 as SGHTA and CDR2 as FQGNSA. The V segment lost 6 bases and the J segment 4 bases; nucleotides outside the gene matches: 7. The CDR3 consists of 16 residues. The CDR3 region is CASRLTGTSGRYEQYF. DNA for the CDR3: TGTGCCAGCAGGCTAACCGGGACTAGCGGGAGGTACGAGCAGTACTTC.

V is TRBV7-9 and J is TRBJ1-3; 8 positions agree with TRBD1. CDR1 and CDR2 from the germline V gene are SEHNR and FQNEAQ (reference sequence). The CDR3 runs 16 residues. V lost 7 bases and J lost 4; bases outside the gene matches: 12. The chain's CDR3 is CASITRGPRSGNTIYF. The CDR3, as DNA: TGTGCCAGCATCACCAGGGGGCCGCGTTCGGGAAACACCATATATTTT.

J is TRBJ2-7 and V is TRBV25-1, with 9 bases matching TRBD1. The CDR3 loop spans 14 amino acids. V trimming: 4 bases; J trimming: 4 bases; junction bases outside the gene matches: 5. Germline values: CDR1 MGHDK, CDR2 SYGVNS. This CDR3 is CASSVGTGKYEQYF. The CDR3 coding sequence is TGTGCCAGCAGTGTGGGGACAGGGAAGTACGAGCAGTACTTC.